These 23 T cell receptor beta chains share one sample of origin, sequenced in a study of post-analysis software for immune sequencing data. Unique molecular identifiers were built into the TCR beta cDNA libraries. MiXCR was run by TCRdb on the PCR reads, yielding one entry per CDR3 protein. The table lists some 700,000 distinct CDR3 sequences, approximately 60% of them singletons. Antigens of these TCRs are unknown. Study-wide results and caveats: Elevated frequency relative to controls characterized roughly five TRBV segments in patients, TRBV5-6, TRBV5-1 and TRBV20-1 among them.

The material sequenced was blood. The receptors shown here come from a girl aged 2-10 years with multiple sclerosis.

This clonotype was seen only once. This chain links TRBV25-1 with TRBJ2-5, with 8 bases identical to TRBD1. The V gene's germline CDR1 is MGHDK and CDR2 SYGVNS. This CDR3 comprises 14 residues. With 3 bases clipped from V and 5 bases from J, the junction kept 5 bases outside the gene matches. The CDR3 sequence: CASSDWDRSETQYF. Here the CDR3 DNA reads TGTGCCAGCAGTGATTGGGACAGGAGTGAGACCCAGTACTTC.

The chain links TRBV6-2 or TRBV6-3 to TRBJ1-5, with 7 bases fitting TRBD1. The V and J ends lost 6 bases and 0 bases, in that order; junction bases with no gene match: 5. Germline CDR1 MNHEY, CDR2 SVGEGT. There are 15 residues in the CDR3. The CDR3 DNA is TGTGCCAGCAGGACGGGACAGTCTAGCAATCAGCCCCAGCATTTT. This gives the protein CASRTGQSSNQPQHF.

This clonotype appeared a few times. The genes are TRBV11-2 and TRBJ2-1; the D gene could be TRBD1 or TRBD2 (5 bases each). Per germline, CDR1 SGHAT and CDR2 FQNNGV. Between the trimmed V and J ends, which lost 1 base and 7 bases, there was a span of 17 bases. The length of the CDR3 is 16 residues. CDR3 sequence: CASSLGAGTPPNEQFF. CDR3 DNA: TGTGCCAGCAGCTTAGGGGCCGGGACGCCTCCGAATGAGCAGTTCTTC. Filled out from reference TRBV11-2 and TRBJ2-1, the complete variable domain reads EAGVAQSPRYKIIEKRQSVAFWCNPISGHATLYWYQQILGQGPKLLIQFQNNGVVDDSQLPKDRFSAERLKGVDSTLKIQPAKLEDSAVYLCASSLGAGTPPNEQFFGPGTRLTVL.

This chain uses TRBV20-1 with TRBJ1-4; D is ambiguous. Deletions cut 0 bases from V and 7 bases from J, with 15 bases between. Germline loops: CDR1 DFQATT, CDR2 SNEGSKA (reference sequence). The CDR3 sequence is 15 residues long. CDR3 coding DNA: TGCAGTGCTAGAGATCGTCGAAGGCTTGGTGAAAAACTGTTTTTT. Its translation: CSARDRRRLGEKLFF.

The J gene is TRBJ1-1, the V gene TRBV7-9, with D tentatively TRBD1 (5 bases). The CDR3 contains 15 residues. The germline CDR1 and CDR2 sequences are SEHNR and FQNEAQ (reference sequence). The V and J ends lost 4 bases and 1 base respectively, with 13 bases between them. The CDR3 loop reads CASSSVTGPNTEAFF. In nucleotides, the CDR3 is TGTGCCAGCAGCTCGGTGACGGGGCCGAACACTGAAGCTTTCTTT.

V usage is TRBV10-3 and J usage is TRBJ2-3; 7 nucleotides agree with TRBD2. The V segment lost 3 bases and the J segment 2 bases; nucleotides outside the gene matches: 5. Germline assignment: CDR1 ENHRY and CDR2 SYGVKD. CDR3 length equals 15 residues. The CDR3 loop reads CAISELAGSTDTQYF. The CDR3 DNA reads as TGTGCCATCAGTGAATTAGCGGGTTCCACAGATACGCAGTATTTT.

There are a few counts of this clonotype. The V call is TRBV7-2, the J call TRBJ2-3; 7 bases line up with TRBD1. Per the germline V gene, CDR1 is SGHTA and CDR2 is FQGNSA. CDR3 size: 15 residues. Unmatched junction bases numbered 8, after V lost 6 bases and J lost 2 bases. The CDR3 nucleotides read TGTGCCAGCAGACGTGCCGGGACAGCCACAGATACGCAGTATTTT. Protein: CASRRAGTATDTQYF.

This clonotype has just a few counts. The CDR3 nucleotides read TGTGCCAGCAGCATCGGAGCCAATGAGCAGTTCTTC. Translating it yields CASSIGANEQFF. The gene calls are TRBV7-8 and TRBJ2-1, with D unresolved. The CDR3 sequence is 12 residues long. CDR1 SGHVS and CDR2 FQNEAQ come from the germline V gene. Trimming pared 5 bases from V and 6 bases from J, leaving 8 bases between.

The gene calls are TRBV13 and TRBJ2-7, with TRBD2 matching 11 bases. The junction had 4 bases not matched to a gene; V was cut back by 1 base and J by 5 bases. Germline assignment: CDR1 PRHDT and CDR2 FYEKMQ (reference sequence). The CDR3 has 15 amino acids. The CDR3: CASSLVAGGRDEQYF. In DNA form, the CDR3 reads TGTGCCAGCAGCTTAGTAGCGGGAGGGCGAGACGAGCAGTACTTC.

This chain connects TRBV10-3 to TRBJ2-1, with D tentatively TRBD1 (6 bases). Germline loops: CDR1 ENHRY, CDR2 SYGVKD. CDR3 length: 14 amino acids. The germline V and J ends were trimmed by 7 bases and 4 bases, with 14 bases remaining between them. CDR3 coding DNA: TGTGCCATCAATGGCAGGGGATCGTACAATGAGCAGTTCTTC. Encoded protein: CAINGRGSYNEQFF.

This clonotype was seen only a few times. The chain recombines TRBV7-2 with TRBJ2-5; TRBD2 matches at 9 bases. The end of the DNA aligns better with TRBJ2-7, so the J call may be wrong. CDR1 SGHTA and CDR2 FQGNSA come from the germline V gene. CDR3 length: 16 amino acids. In DNA, the CDR3 is TGTGCCAGCAGCTTAGTGGTAGCGGGAGAATCCTACGAGCAGTACTTC. Translated, it gives CASSLVVAGESYEQYF.

The rearrangement joins TRBV29-1 to TRBJ2-1, with D possibly TRBD2 on 7 matching bases. Looked up from germline, CDR1 is SQVTM and CDR2 is ANQGSEA. Trimming shortened V by 2 bases and J by 0 bases, and 11 bases separated the two germline ends. The CDR3 extends over 15 amino acids. The CDR3 DNA reads as TGCAGCGTTGAATTGGGGGGGCCCTCCTACAATGAGCAGTTCTTC. Protein sequence: CSVELGGPSYNEQFF.

The chain uses TRBV7-9 and TRBJ2-7; tentative D call: TRBD1 (5 bases). V lost 2 bases and J 1 base, leaving 15 bases between the germline ends. The length of the CDR3 is 16 residues. CDR1 is SEHNR, CDR2 FQNEAQ, per germline (reference sequence). CDR3: CASSLLSTGSSYEQYF. DNA of the CDR3: TGTGCCAGCAGCTTACTATCAACAGGATCTTCCTACGAGCAGTACTTC.

This chain connects TRBV6-6 to TRBJ1-2; a possible D gene is TRBD1 (5 bases). Germline CDR1 is MNHNY and CDR2 is SVGAGI (reference sequence). Between the trimmed V and J ends, which lost 5 bases and 8 bases, there was a span of 21 bases. This CDR3 is built from 15 residues. In DNA, the CDR3 is TGTGCCAGCAGTGGGCCCCCGCGGGGGTCTAACGGCTACACCTTC. It codes for CASSGPPRGSNGYTF.

The table lists this clonotype with a count of one. CDR3 region: CASSYAQASGYTF. CDR3 nucleotide sequence: TGTGCCAGCAGTTACGCCCAGGCCTCAGGCTACACCTTC. The chain combines TRBV6-5 with TRBJ1-2; no clear D gene. The germline gives CDR1 MNHEY, CDR2 SVGAGI. This CDR3 comprises 13 residues. V gave up 2 bases and J gave up 8 bases, with 12 bases separating them.

The chain employs TRBV29-1 and TRBJ2-1, with D perhaps matching TRBD2 (5 bases). The germline V and J ends were trimmed by 6 bases and 7 bases, with 22 bases remaining between them. From germline, CDR1 is SQVTM and CDR2 ANQGSEA. CDR3 length equals 15 residues. CDR3 amino acids: CSVGSGADLGNEQFF. CDR3 coding DNA: TGCAGCGTGGGATCCGGCGCGGACTTGGGGAATGAGCAGTTCTTC.

The chain joins TRBV5-1 to TRBJ2-7; no clear D. Trimming took 0 bases from V and 2 from J, leaving 12 bases between them. The CDR3 contains 15 residues. CDR1 and CDR2 (germline): SGHRS, YFSETQ. Here the CDR3 reads CASSLGLPPTYEQYF. CDR3 sequence (DNA): TGCGCCAGCAGCTTGGGACTGCCCCCTACCTACGAGCAGTACTTC.

This clonotype was seen a single time. The chain combines TRBV20-1 with TRBJ2-1; D unresolved. This CDR3 is built from 11 residues. V lost 4 bases and J 6 bases, leaving 7 bases between the germline ends. Germline CDR1 DFQATT, CDR2 SNEGSKA (reference sequence). The CDR3 DNA is TGCAGTGCTATTGACATCAATGAGCAGTTCTTC. Translating gives CSAIDINEQFF.

This clonotype was observed once. The J gene is TRBJ2-1, the V gene TRBV14; the D is unclear. In germline, CDR1 is SGHDN, CDR2 FVKESK. The CDR3 totals 15 residues. Trimming shortened V by 0 bases and J by 0 bases, and 6 bases separated the two germline ends. The chain's CDR3 is CASSQDPNSYNEQFF. CDR3 coding DNA: TGTGCCAGCAGCCAAGACCCCAACTCCTACAATGAGCAGTTCTTC.

The rearrangement uses TRBV12-3 or TRBV12-4 and TRBJ1-5; perhaps TRBD1 as D (6 bases). Between the trimmed V and J ends, which lost 5 bases and 6 bases, there was a span of 11 bases. The CDR3 totals 13 residues. The CDR3 sequence: CASSAGDRQPQHF. CDR3 nucleotide sequence: TGTGCCAGCAGTGCAGGGGATCGTCAGCCCCAGCATTTT.

V usage is TRBV6-5 and J usage is TRBJ2-5; the D is unclear. The germline CDR1 and CDR2 sequences are MNHEY and SVGAGI. V was pared by 9 bases and J by 5 bases, with 13 bases between. The CDR3 length is 12 residues. CDR3 nucleotide sequence: TGTGCCAGTGGTCCAATGTTGGAGACCCAGTACTTC. It translates to CASGPMLETQYF.

The chain links TRBV4-1 to TRBJ1-1, with D possibly matching TRBD1 (5 bases). This CDR3 has 15 amino acids. Germline loops: CDR1 MGHRA, CDR2 YSYEKL. Deletions cut 6 bases from V and 1 base from J, with 15 bases between. CDR3 in amino acids: CASRPLAGQNTEAFF. The DNA of the CDR3 is TGCGCCAGCAGGCCCCTAGCTGGACAGAACACTGAAGCTTTCTTT.

This chain connects TRBV29-1 to TRBJ2-3, with D perhaps TRBD1 or TRBD2 (5 bases each). V dropped 7 bases and J dropped 4 bases, with 12 bases sitting between them. The CDR3 is 12 residues long. The V gene's germline CDR1 is SQVTM and CDR2 ANQGSEA. CDR3 coding DNA: TGCAGCGGCGGACTGGGGGCAGATACGCAGTATTTT. Amino acids: CSGGLGADTQYF.